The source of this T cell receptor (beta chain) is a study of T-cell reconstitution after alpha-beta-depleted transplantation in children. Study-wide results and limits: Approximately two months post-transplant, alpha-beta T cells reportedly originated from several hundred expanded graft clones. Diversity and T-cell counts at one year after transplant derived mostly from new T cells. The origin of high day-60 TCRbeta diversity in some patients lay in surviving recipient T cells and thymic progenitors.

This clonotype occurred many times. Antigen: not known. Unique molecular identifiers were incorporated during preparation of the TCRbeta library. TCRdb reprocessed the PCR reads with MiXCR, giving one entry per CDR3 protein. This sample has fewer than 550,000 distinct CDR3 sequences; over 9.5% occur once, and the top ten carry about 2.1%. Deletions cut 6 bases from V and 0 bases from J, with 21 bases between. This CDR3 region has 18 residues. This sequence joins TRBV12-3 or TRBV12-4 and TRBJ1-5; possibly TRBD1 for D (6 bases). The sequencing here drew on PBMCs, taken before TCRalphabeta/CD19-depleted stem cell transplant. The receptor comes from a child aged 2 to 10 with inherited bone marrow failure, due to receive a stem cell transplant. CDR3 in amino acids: CASSNPWGGAGSNQPQHF. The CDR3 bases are TGTGCCAGCAGCAACCCCTGGGGGGGCGCGGGTAGCAATCAGCCCCAGCATTTT.